The next 30 T cell receptor beta chains were all read from a single sample in a study of human T cells and chemical hapten exposure. Time point noted: healthy volunteer bleed at 2 weeks. Unfractionated whole blood was the source of the extracted total RNA. TCRdb processed the RACE reads anew with MiXCR; each CDR3 protein has one entry. Of 28,000 or so distinct CDR3 sequences listed, about 7.2% are singletons. The sample was whole blood. These receptor sequences come from a human donor in good health. Some clones in this sample may be carry-over from other donors' samples.

This clonotype was seen at least ten times. The chain couples TRBV5-1 to TRBJ1-1; D gene unclear. This CDR3 contains 13 residues. Between the trimmed V and J ends, which lost 0 bases and 0 bases, there was a span of 3 bases. Germline CDR1 and CDR2: SGHRS and YFSETQ. CDR3 sequence reads: CASSLEMNTEAFF. DNA for the CDR3: TGCGCCAGCAGCTTGGAAATGAACACTGAAGCTTTCTTT.

This clonotype was found many times. The V gene is TRBV2, the J gene TRBJ1-5; TRBD1 is a possible D gene (6 bases). Trimming removed 5 bases at V and 7 bases at J, with 15 bases between. The V gene's germline CDR1 is SNHLY and CDR2 FYNNEI. The CDR3 sequence is 14 residues long. CDR3 protein: CASSKGGVLQPQHF. The DNA of the CDR3 is TGTGCCAGCAGTAAGGGGGGGGTGTTGCAGCCCCAGCATTTT.

This clonotype was seen at least ten times. V is TRBV28 and J is TRBJ2-1, with TRBD2 matching 10 bases. CDR1 and CDR2 from the germline V gene are MDHEN and SYDVKM. The CDR3 runs to 17 residues. The junction had 5 bases not matched to a gene; V was cut back by 2 bases and J by 1 base. For the CDR3, the DNA is TGTGCCAGCAGTTTAGAACTAGCGGGATCATCCTACAATGAGCAGTTCTTC. Translated, it gives CASSLELAGSSYNEQFF.

The genes are TRBV6-1 and TRBJ1-2; weak D call: TRBD1 (6 bases). CDR3 size: 13 residues. Per germline, CDR1 MNHNS and CDR2 SASEGT. Trimming shortened V by 2 bases and J by 2 bases, and 6 bases separated the two germline ends. The CDR3 nucleotides read TGTGCCAGCAGTGAAACAGGGAACTATGGCTACACCTTC. This translates into CASSETGNYGYTF.

This clonotype was observed many times. The chain uses TRBV7-2 and TRBJ1-1; D not resolved. V gave up 0 bases and J gave up 2 bases, with 13 bases separating them. This CDR3 is built from 16 residues. Germline V CDR1 and CDR2: SGHTA, FQGNSA. The CDR3 here is CASSLALGSTNTEAFF. CDR3 bases: TGTGCCAGCAGCTTAGCATTGGGGAGCACCAACACTGAAGCTTTCTTT.

Ten or more counts support this clonotype. The chain uses TRBV6-5 and TRBJ2-7, with 9 bases matching TRBD1. The CDR3 sequence is 15 residues long. The germline V gene encodes CDR1 MNHEY and CDR2 SVGAGI. V dropped 2 bases and J dropped 3; count of bases not matched to a gene: 5. CDR3 sequence reads: CASSYRDRDCYEQYF. In nucleotides, the CDR3 is TGTGCCAGCAGTTACAGGGACAGGGATTGCTACGAGCAGTACTTC.

This clonotype was recorded a few times. The chain employs TRBV7-2 and TRBJ2-3, with 9 nucleotides matching TRBD2. Trimming removed 1 base from V and 1 base from J; junction bases left unmatched: 9. Germline loops: CDR1 SGHTA, CDR2 FQGNSA. The CDR3 totals 18 residues. CDR3 nucleotides: TGTGCCAGCAGCTTAGTTTGGCGGGGGGGCCGTGGCACAGATACGCAGTATTTT. It yields the protein CASSLVWRGGRGTDTQYF.

This clonotype was seen a single time. The V and J genes are TRBV7-2 and TRBJ2-1; 8 bases are shared with TRBD2. The CDR3 is 13 residues long. Trimming at V came to 5 bases and at J to 10 bases, leaving 7 bases not matched to a gene. From germline, CDR1 is SGHTA and CDR2 FQGNSA. CDR3 region: CASSRGGWGEQFF. CDR3 nucleotides: TGTGCCAGCAGCCGCGGGGGGTGGGGGGAGCAGTTCTTC.

This clonotype has only a few counts. This chain links TRBV20-1 with TRBJ2-7, with D unclear. The CDR3 runs 12 residues. The V end was cut by 3 bases, the J end by 9 bases, with 15 bases between. Germline values: CDR1 DFQATT, CDR2 SNEGSKA (reference sequence). CDR3 protein: CSASALLSTQYF. CDR3 in DNA: TGCAGTGCTAGCGCCCTACTTTCGACGCAGTACTTC.

This clonotype was counted ten times or more. The chain combines TRBV7-2 with TRBJ1-2; D gene uncertain. The ends were cut back, 2 bases at V and 4 bases at J, with 8 bases in the middle. The CDR3 loop spans 13 amino acids. The germline V gene has CDR1 SGHTA and CDR2 FQGNSA. The CDR3 loop reads CASSLSESYGYTF. The CDR3 coding sequence is TGTGCCAGCAGCTTATCAGAAAGCTATGGCTACACCTTC. The entire variable domain, with the rest obtained from reference TRBV7-2 and TRBJ1-2, is as follows: GAGVSQSPSNKVTEKGKDVELRCDPISGHTALYWYRQSLGQGLEFLIYFQGNSAPDKSGLPSDRFSAERTGGSVSTLTIQRTQQEDSAVYLCASSLSESYGYTFGSGTRLTVV.

In this sample, this clonotype turned up many times. V is TRBV6-5 and J is TRBJ2-3; possible D gene TRBD2, 6 bases. The V and J ends lost 0 bases and 6 bases respectively, with 16 bases between them. Per germline, CDR1 MNHEY and CDR2 SVGAGI. The CDR3 spans 16 residues. CDR3: CASSYSGTSRRDTQYF. CDR3 DNA: TGTGCCAGCAGTTACTCCGGGACTTCCCGCAGGGATACGCAGTATTTT.

V gene TRBV28 combines with J gene TRBJ1-5; no reliable D call. The CDR3 spans 14 residues. Germline V lookup: CDR1 MDHEN, CDR2 SYDVKM. Trimming left V 2 bases short and J 0 bases short, with 5 bases between. The CDR3 is CASSLADSNQPQHF. As DNA, the CDR3 is TGTGCCAGCAGTTTAGCGGATAGCAATCAGCCCCAGCATTTT.

This clonotype occurred a few times. V usage is TRBV28 and J usage is TRBJ2-5, with TRBD2 matching over 8 bases. Germline V CDR1 and CDR2: MDHEN, SYDVKM. J lost 5 bases, V lost 5 bases, and 19 bases had no gene match. The CDR3 length is 18 residues. The CDR3 coding sequence is TGTGCCAGCAGTATCTTCTCTCTCCGGGCCCGGGGGGGGGAGACCCAGTACTTC. It translates to CASSIFSLRARGGETQYF.

There are a few counts of this clonotype. V usage is TRBV3-1 and J usage is TRBJ1-6; tentative D call: TRBD1 (6 bases). Germline V gene sequence: CDR1 LGHDT, CDR2 YNNKEL (reference sequence). The CDR3 contains 13 residues. Deletions cut 3 bases from V and 10 bases from J, with 10 bases between. The CDR3 region is CASSQRTESPLHF. The DNA of the CDR3 is TGTGCCAGCAGCCAGAGGACAGAATCACCCCTCCACTTT.

The chain uses TRBV7-2 and TRBJ1-3; no firm D call. This CDR3 is 16 amino acids long. The V end was cut by 5 bases, the J end by 0 bases, with 14 bases between. Germline CDR1 and CDR2: SGHTA and FQGNSA. The CDR3 loop is CASSLLGGSSGNTIYF. The CDR3 DNA follows: TGTGCCAGCAGCCTGTTGGGCGGTAGCTCTGGAAACACCATATATTTT.

Only a few counts were recorded for this clonotype. CDR3 coding DNA: TGTGCCAGCAGCGGACAGGAGCCGAACACTGAAGCTTTCTTT. It translates to CASSGQEPNTEAFF. The chain carries TRBV6-6 and TRBJ1-1; 7 bases agree with TRBD1. The CDR3 is made up of 14 amino acids. Trimming removed 6 bases from V and 1 base from J; junction bases left unmatched: 5. The germline V gene encodes CDR1 MNHNY and CDR2 SVGAGI (reference sequence).

The chain carries TRBV27 and TRBJ1-5; TRBD1 matches at 7 bases. The germline gives CDR1 MNHEY, CDR2 SMNVEV (reference sequence). With V trimmed by 4 bases and J by 6 bases, 6 bases remained unmatched. The CDR3 spans 14 residues. CDR3 bases: TGTGCCAGCAGTTCTCAGGGGGTAAGTCAGCCCCAGCATTTT. It specifies CASSSQGVSQPQHF.

This clonotype turned up a few times. The V and J genes are TRBV20-1 and TRBJ2-7, with 8 bases fitting TRBD2. Germline-derived CDR1 and CDR2 are DFQATT and SNEGSKA (reference sequence). V shed 6 bases, J shed 7 bases, and the junction held 5 bases outside the gene matches. This CDR3 has 11 amino acids. The CDR3 bases are TGCAGTGCCCCCGGGAGGGATGAGCAGTACTTC. As protein: CSAPGRDEQYF.

This clonotype was observed a handful of times. Possible read error: a much larger clone is one base away. The genes are TRBV28 and TRBJ1-2, with D tentatively TRBD1 (5 bases). Germline V CDR1 and CDR2: MDHEN, SYDVKM. The CDR3 is 14 amino acids. The CDR3 reads CASSLFGREGGYNF. DNA of the CDR3: TGTGCCAGCAGTTTATTTGGCAGGGAGGGAGGCTACAACTTC.

This clonotype has at least ten counts. The rearrangement joins TRBV4-3 to TRBJ2-3; 13 bases align to TRBD2. This CDR3 contains 18 residues. Germline V gives CDR1 LGHNA, CDR2 YSLEER. V shed 0 bases, J shed 1 base, and the junction held 4 bases outside the gene matches. CDR3 DNA: TGCGCCAGCAGCCAAGACGCCGGGACTAGCGGGGGCACAGATACGCAGTATTTT. Translated, it gives CASSQDAGTSGGTDTQYF.

The chain carries TRBV12-3 or TRBV12-4 and TRBJ2-7; D perhaps matches TRBD1 (5 bases). Trimming cost V 2 bases and J 3 bases, with 11 bases left between them. The CDR3 runs 14 residues. CDR3 sequence (DNA): TGTGCCAGCAGTTTAAGGGGCAGGGACTACGAGCAGTACTTC. This codes for CASSLRGRDYEQYF.

This clonotype was counted only a few times. At one end the junction does not follow the germline gene, possibly because of a read error. The V gene is TRBV2, the J gene TRBJ1-2; TRBD1 matches at 7 bases. Germline CDR1 reads SNHLY; CDR2 reads FYNNEI. The CDR3 has 16 residues. The CDR3 coding sequence is TGTGCCAGCACGGCAGCCGACAGGGCCTCTAACTATGGCGACACCTTC. It specifies CASTAADRASNYGDTF. Looking up the rest from reference TRBV2 and TRBJ1-2 gives the full variable domain: EPEVTQTPSHQVTQMGQEVILRCVPISNHLYFYWYRQILGQKVEFLVSFYNNEISEKSEIFDDQFSVERPDGSNFTLKIRSTKLEDSAMYFCASTAADRASNYGDTFGSGTRLTVV.

This clonotype was counted ten times or more. This chain's CDR3 is CASSPRTDTQYF. Written as DNA, the CDR3 is TGTGCCAGCAGCCCCCGCACAGATACGCAGTATTTT. V and J are TRBV27 and TRBJ2-3, with D unresolved. CDR1 is MNHEY, CDR2 SMNVEV, per germline (reference sequence). This CDR3 spans 12 amino acids. Trimming shortened V by 6 bases and J by 1 base, and 5 bases separated the two germline ends.

The V and J genes are TRBV7-2 and TRBJ1-2; D unresolved. This CDR3 has 16 amino acids. Trimming stripped 1 base from V and 6 bases from J, with 18 bases between. Germline values: CDR1 SGHTA, CDR2 FQGNSA. CDR3 coding DNA: TGTGCCAGCAGCTTAGAGCCAGGCGTATTCCGAGATGGCTACACCTTC. Its translation is CASSLEPGVFRDGYTF.

The chain links TRBV5-6 to TRBJ2-3; 9 nucleotides match TRBD1. V lost 3 bases, J lost 5 bases, and 1 base stayed unmatched. The CDR3 covers 13 residues. Germline CDR1 and CDR2: SGHDT and YYEEEE. The CDR3 bases are TGTGCCAGCAGCTGGACAGGGGTAGATACGCAGTATTTT. This translates into CASSWTGVDTQYF.

This clonotype was observed many times. The chain carries TRBV12-3 or TRBV12-4 and TRBJ2-7, with a possible D match to TRBD2 (5 bases). The CDR3 length is 14 residues. Between the trimmed V and J ends, which lost 6 bases and 7 bases, there was a span of 19 bases. As DNA, the CDR3 is TGTGCCAGCAGATTTGGTGGTGAGGGCTGGGAGCAGTACTTC. This gives the protein CASRFGGEGWEQYF.

This clonotype was seen more than once but under ten times. The chain couples TRBV6-2 or TRBV6-3 to TRBJ2-1, with TRBD1 matching over 11 bases. From germline, CDR1 is MNHEY and CDR2 SVGEGT. This CDR3 comprises 15 residues. V lost 4 bases and J lost 4; bases outside the gene matches: 3. As DNA, the CDR3 is TGTGCCAGCAGTTTAGGGGACAGGGGGTACAATGAGCAGTTCTTC. This translates into CASSLGDRGYNEQFF.

This clonotype has just a few counts. The chain joins TRBV11-2 to TRBJ2-3, with D possibly matching TRBD2 (6 bases). The CDR3 is 18 amino acids. V was clipped by 1 base and J by 2 bases, with 19 bases between them. Germline V gene sequence: CDR1 SGHAT, CDR2 FQNNGV. The CDR3 loop is CASSLVLSSAGNTDTQYF. The CDR3 coding sequence is TGTGCCAGCAGCTTAGTTCTCTCTAGCGCCGGTAACACAGATACGCAGTATTTT.

This clonotype was observed many times. The chain carries TRBV6-6 and TRBJ1-1, with 9 bases fitting TRBD1. CDR3 length: 16 residues. V dropped 0 bases and J dropped 2; count of bases not matched to a gene: 4. Germline lookup yields CDR1 MNHNY and CDR2 SVGAGI (reference sequence). The CDR3 DNA reads TGTGCCAGCAGTTACTCGAGGGACAGGGTTAACACTGAAGCTTTCTTT. This gives the protein CASSYSRDRVNTEAFF.

This clonotype was found many times. The V gene is TRBV20-1, the J gene TRBJ1-1; 8 positions match TRBD1. This CDR3 has 13 amino acids. The V gene end was trimmed by 3 bases and the J gene end by 5 bases; junction bases not matched to a gene: 5. Germline V lookup: CDR1 DFQATT, CDR2 SNEGSKA (reference sequence). DNA for the CDR3: TGCAGTGCTAGGACAGGGGTAAGGACTGAAGCTTTCTTT. Amino acid sequence: CSARTGVRTEAFF.